These T cell receptor beta chains were read from a single sample in a study of blood T cell repertoires in COVID-19. Repertoires were generated with immunoSEQ multiplex PCR, while TCRdb's copy carries only in-frame clones and drops some. This sample has roughly 30,000 clones; about 85% occur once, and the top ten carry approximately 15%. Sequencing used peripheral blood. These receptors originate from a human donor with acute or convalescent COVID-19. The donor label of this sample is uncertain. CDR3s include the opening cysteine and the closing phenylalanine or tryptophan. Fields, in order: J gene, V gene, D gene, CDR3 protein. D genes are given only for firm matches.

>TRBJ1-1|TRBV28|-
CASSRGGSGVSEAFF
>TRBJ1-1|TRBV7-9|-
CASSFGGDHTEAFF
>TRBJ1-5|TRBV11-2|TRBD1
CASSPGTGDQPQHF
>TRBJ1-1|TRBV10-3|-
CAIRDNLNTEAFF
>TRBJ2-6|TRBV5-8|TRBD2
CASSLYMRGSGANVLTF
>TRBJ1-1|TRBV15|-
CATSRDPAGTEAFF
>TRBJ1-5|TRBV6-6|-
CASSQTTYSNQPQHF
>TRBJ1-2|TRBV24-1|-
CATSDFQGYGYTF
>TRBJ2-1|TRBV3-1/TRBV3-2|TRBD2
CASSGTSGSTLSLSEQFF
>TRBJ1-2|TRBV9|-
CASSVGAGAYGYTF
>TRBJ2-1|TRBV7-8|TRBD2
CASSLTGLAGLNEQFF
>TRBJ2-1|TRBV29-1|-
CSVEVQVYNEQFF
>TRBJ1-1|TRBV27|-
CASSLTPPTGNTEAFF